One sample yielded the 27 T cell receptor beta chains listed below, sequenced in a study of T cells in Graves' hyperthyroidism and ophthalmopathy. The TCR beta CDR3 regions underwent amplification using RNA transcripts as the source. HTBI primers drove first-round RT-PCR of the TCR CDR3. TCRdb recomputed calls from the multiplex PCR reads with MiXCR, one row per CDR3 protein. The data hold hundreds of thousands of distinct CDR3 sequences, with roughly 15% observed a single time. The sequencing input was blood. The receptors come from a woman aged 40 to 50 with Graves' ophthalmopathy.

This clonotype was found many times. This rearrangement joins TRBV15 to TRBJ2-5; D remains ambiguous. Trimming left V 5 bases short and J 3 bases short, with 10 bases between. Germline-derived CDR1 and CDR2 are LNHNV and YYDKDF (reference sequence). The length of the CDR3 is 13 residues. This chain's CDR3 is CATSRSPKETQYF. CDR3 coding DNA: TGTGCCACCAGCCGATCCCCGAAAGAGACCCAGTACTTC.

This clonotype occurred many times. At one boundary the junction diverges from the germline segment, which might be a read error. The chain combines TRBV20-1 with TRBJ2-7; D not certain. CDR1 and CDR2 from the germline V gene are DFQATT and SNEGSKA (reference sequence). The length of the CDR3 is 15 residues. The CDR3 spells CSASTVPRPRYEQYF. The CDR3, as DNA: TGCAGTGCTAGTACCGTTCCCCGCCCAAGGTACGAGCAGTATTTC.

The V and J genes are TRBV12-3 or TRBV12-4 and TRBJ1-2, with D perhaps TRBD1 (5 bases). This CDR3 is 14 amino acids long. The V end was cut by 5 bases, the J end by 3 bases, with 13 bases between. The CDR3 here is CASSKGPRDYGYTF. The CDR3 region has the DNA TGTGCCAGCAGTAAGGGACCACGGGACTATGGCTACACCTTC.

This chain connects TRBV28 to TRBJ1-1, with D unresolved. The V and J ends lost 2 bases and 4 bases respectively, with 8 bases between them. Germline V gene sequence: CDR1 MDHEN, CDR2 SYDVKM. This CDR3 has 13 residues. The CDR3: CASSLMGVTEAFF. In nucleotides, the CDR3 is TGTGCCAGCAGTTTAATGGGTGTCACTGAAGCTTTCTTT.

This clonotype was recorded at least ten times. The chain uses TRBV28 and TRBJ2-5, with TRBD1 identical over 7 bases. J lost 1 base, V lost 6 bases, and 8 bases had no gene match. The CDR3 extends over 15 amino acids. Germline V gives CDR1 MDHEN, CDR2 SYDVKM. This CDR3 reads CASSKFGQVQETQYF. The CDR3 region has the DNA TGTGCCAGCAGCAAATTCGGACAGGTCCAAGAGACCCAGTACTTC.

The chain uses TRBV12-3 or TRBV12-4 and TRBJ1-1; the D is unclear. CDR3 size: 17 residues. The V end was cut by 0 bases, the J end by 0 bases, with 14 bases between. The CDR3 loop reads CASSLAFRVSMNTEAFF. The CDR3 nucleotides are TGTGCCAGCAGTTTAGCGTTCCGAGTGAGCATGAACACTGAAGCTTTCTTT.

The table lists this clonotype with many counts. The gene calls are TRBV6-5 and TRBJ1-5; 9 nucleotides line up with TRBD1. J was trimmed by 7 bases and V by 5 bases; bases with no gene match: 3. The CDR3 length is 13 residues. Germline CDR1 MNHEY, CDR2 SVGAGI. In DNA form, the CDR3 reads TGTGCCAGCAGTCGGACAGGGGAACAGCCCCAGCATTTT. It translates to CASSRTGEQPQHF.

The table lists this clonotype with many counts. The V call is TRBV7-9, the J call TRBJ2-5; 8 nucleotides match TRBD2. Germline CDR1 and CDR2: SEHNR and FQNEAQ (reference sequence). After removal of 4 bases from V and 5 bases from J, the junction contained 9 bases not matched to a gene. The CDR3 contains 15 residues. DNA of the CDR3: TGTGCCAGCAGCTCCCGCCAGCGGGGGCGGGAGACCCAGTACTTC. It is translated as CASSSRQRGRETQYF.

This clonotype was detected only a few times. J is TRBJ1-1 and V is TRBV3-1; D unclear. Per the germline V gene, CDR1 is LGHDT and CDR2 is YNNKEL (reference sequence). The CDR3 spans 14 residues. V gave up 3 bases and J gave up 0 bases, with 8 bases separating them. In nucleotides, the CDR3 is TGTGCCAGCAGCCACGGCTTTATGAACACTGAAGCTTTCTTT. It codes for CASSHGFMNTEAFF.

This clonotype has ten or more counts. The chain couples TRBV7-3 to TRBJ2-7, with 11 bases fitting TRBD1. Germline values: CDR1 SGHTA, CDR2 FQGTGA. The V segment lost 4 bases and the J segment 5 bases; nucleotides outside the gene matches: 7. The CDR3 is made up of 15 amino acids. The CDR3 DNA follows: TGTGCCAGCAGCTCCGGACAGGGGGCAAAGGACGAGCAGTACTTC. Translation gives CASSSGQGAKDEQYF. Complete variable domain (other parts from reference TRBV7-3 and TRBJ2-7): GAGVSQTPSNKVTEKGKYVELRCDPISGHTALYWYRQSLGQGPEFLIYFQGTGAADDSGLPNDRFFAVRPEGSVSTLKIQRTERGDSAVYLCASSSGQGAKDEQYFGPGTRLTVT.

This clonotype came up many times. The chain joins TRBV20-1 to TRBJ2-5, with unresolved D. Germline V gives CDR1 DFQATT, CDR2 SNEGSKA (reference sequence). Trimming pared 3 bases from V and 8 bases from J, leaving 16 bases between. This CDR3 has 13 residues. In nucleotides, the CDR3 is TGCAGTGCTAGTAGTTATTTAGTAGGTACCCAGTACTTC. Encoded protein: CSASSYLVGTQYF.

This clonotype has ten or more counts. The rearrangement joins TRBV6-5 to TRBJ1-5; a possible D gene is TRBD1 (5 bases). The CDR3 sequence is 15 residues long. Per the germline V gene, CDR1 is MNHEY and CDR2 is SVGAGI. Deletions cut 0 bases from V and 5 bases from J, with 11 bases between. CDR3 DNA sequence: TGTGCCAGCAGTTACTCGTCGGGACTTGATCAGCCCCAGCATTTT. This sequence encodes CASSYSSGLDQPQHF.

Ten or more counts support this clonotype. The chain joins TRBV24-1 to TRBJ1-2; D may be TRBD1 (6 bases). V was clipped by 5 bases and J by 5 bases, with 38 bases between them. Germline assignment: CDR1 KGHDR and CDR2 SFDVKD. CDR3 length: 22 amino acids. The chain's CDR3 is CATSASDSVSYQVVARRYGYTF. For the CDR3, the DNA is TGTGCCACCAGTGCCTCGGACAGCGTTTCGTACCAGGTTGTGGCACGGCGGTATGGCTACACCTTC.

This clonotype was counted ten times or more. V gene TRBV15 combines with J gene TRBJ2-7; TRBD1 aligns across 9 bases. CDR1 is LNHNV and CDR2 is YYDKDF in the germline V gene (reference sequence). Trimming took 4 bases from V and 2 from J; bases not matched to a gene: 3. The CDR3 length is 14 residues. The CDR3 region has the DNA TGTGCCACCAGCATCGGGACAGGGACCTACGAGCAGTACTTC. This translates into CATSIGTGTYEQYF.

This clonotype appeared many times. CDR3 sequence: CASSLSSLNTEAFF. CDR3 nucleotides: TGTGCCAGCAGTTTGTCCTCTCTGAACACTGAAGCTTTCTTT. This chain uses TRBV12-3 or TRBV12-4 with TRBJ1-1, with unresolved D. Deletions cut 3 bases from V and 0 bases from J, with 8 bases between. This CDR3 spans 14 amino acids.

The CDR3 DNA is TGTGCCAGCAGGACGACAGGCGTCATGAACACTGAAGCTTTCTTT. It translates to CASRTTGVMNTEAFF. This chain connects TRBV6-1 to TRBJ1-1; TRBD1 might be the D (6 bases). The CDR3 consists of 15 residues. The germline V gene has CDR1 MNHNS and CDR2 SASEGT. V lost 6 bases and J lost 0, with 14 bases in between.

This clonotype was counted many times. The rearrangement links TRBV4-1 to TRBJ2-5; D unresolved. The CDR3 consists of 17 residues. Trimming left V 0 bases short and J 5 bases short, with 19 bases between. Germline loops: CDR1 MGHRA, CDR2 YSYEKL. DNA for the CDR3: TGCGCCAGCAGCCAAGATCCCGCGGTCGACGATGGGGAGACCCAGTACTTC. The encoded protein is CASSQDPAVDDGETQYF.

This clonotype was observed many times. The chain joins TRBV30 to TRBJ2-7; possible D gene TRBD1, 5 bases. V shed 3 bases and J shed 5 bases, with 14 bases lying between them. The CDR3 has 13 residues. Germline V gene data show CDR1 as GTSNPN and CDR2 as SVGIG (reference sequence). CDR3 in amino acids: CAWSLGAGNEQYF. Here the CDR3 DNA reads TGTGCCTGGAGCCTAGGGGCAGGAAACGAGCAGTACTTC.

This clonotype was counted at least ten times. The chain carries TRBV5-1 and TRBJ2-7, with 10 bases identical to TRBD1. The junction had 5 bases not matched to a gene; V was cut back by 6 bases and J by 5 bases. This CDR3 spans 13 amino acids. Germline CDR1 is SGHRS and CDR2 is YFSETQ. CDR3 coding DNA: TGCGCCAGCACCCTGACAGGGGGCGACGAGCAGTACTTC. Residues: CASTLTGGDEQYF.

This clonotype has only a few counts. The chain joins TRBV6-2 or TRBV6-3 to TRBJ1-1; D may be TRBD1 (5 bases). In germline, CDR1 is MNHEY, CDR2 SVGEGT. The CDR3 is 13 residues long. V was shortened by 8 bases and J by 6 bases, with 16 bases between the two germline ends. The CDR3 nucleotides are TGTGCCAGCGAGGACCAGGGTGGAGCTGAAGCTTTCTTT. This translates into CASEDQGGAEAFF.

This clonotype was recorded many times. The rearrangement uses TRBV12-5 and TRBJ2-7; D might be TRBD2 (5 bases). V was cut by 3 bases and J by 1 base, with 10 bases left in between. Germline lookup yields CDR1 LGHNT and CDR2 FRNRAP. The CDR3 sequence is 14 residues long. In DNA, the CDR3 is TGTGCTAGTGGTTTCAGCGGCGGGTCCTACGAGCAGTACTTC. This codes for CASGFSGGSYEQYF.

This chain joins TRBV6-1 and TRBJ2-1; D remains unclear. The CDR3 contains 15 residues. Trimming took off 2 bases at V and 3 bases at J, with 11 bases between the two ends. Germline V lookup: CDR1 MNHNS, CDR2 SASEGT. The CDR3 spells CASSESAADYNEQFF. CDR3 bases: TGTGCCAGCAGTGAATCGGCCGCAGACTACAATGAGCAGTTCTTC.

Ten or more counts support this clonotype. The gene calls are TRBV6-1 and TRBJ2-7, with D possibly matching TRBD1 (7 bases). The ends were cut back, 1 base at V and 3 bases at J, with 13 bases in the middle. The CDR3 length is 15 residues. Germline V gene sequence: CDR1 MNHNS, CDR2 SASEGT. DNA of the CDR3: TGTGCCAGCAGTGAAGTGGGGACAGCGGGCTACGAGCAGTACTTC. It translates to CASSEVGTAGYEQYF.

The chain links TRBV5-1 to TRBJ2-7; a possible D gene is TRBD2 (6 bases). The CDR3 is 19 amino acids. Germline V gives CDR1 SGHRS, CDR2 YFSETQ. V lost 4 bases, J lost 0 bases, and 26 bases lay in between. CDR3 DNA sequence: TGCGCCAGCAGCCTAGGACTACCCTCTTCCACGTCTAGCTCCTACGAGCAGTACTTC. It translates to CASSLGLPSSTSSSYEQYF.

This clonotype was recorded at least ten times. The chain joins TRBV7-8 to TRBJ1-2, with D unresolved. The CDR3 length is 15 residues. V was clipped by 4 bases and J by 5 bases, with 17 bases between them. The germline gives CDR1 SGHVS, CDR2 FQNEAQ. CDR3 DNA: TGTGCCAGCAGCTCCTTCGGACCGTTACATTATGGCTACACCTTC. Protein product: CASSSFGPLHYGYTF. Together with reference TRBV7-8 and TRBJ1-2, the CDR3 gives the full variable domain: GAGVSQSPRYKVAKRGQDVALRCDPISGHVSLFWYQQALGQGPEFLTYFQNEAQLDKSGLPSDRFFAERPEGSVSTLKIQRTQQEDSAVYLCASSSFGPLHYGYTFGSGTRLTVV.

This clonotype was seen ten or more times. The V call is TRBV27, the J call TRBJ2-5; weak D call: TRBD1 (5 bases). The V and J ends lost 5 bases and 4 bases respectively, with 14 bases between them. Germline CDR1 MNHEY, CDR2 SMNVEV (reference sequence). The CDR3 totals 14 residues. In DNA form, the CDR3 reads TGTGCCAGCAGTCCATGGCAGGGTTCAGAGACCCAGTACTTC. Its translation: CASSPWQGSETQYF.

There are many counts of this clonotype. The CDR3 DNA reads as TGTGCCAGCAGTTACCTCCGTGGCTGGGCAGCCTACGAGCAGTACTTC. Its protein is CASSYLRGWAAYEQYF. The chain recombines TRBV6-2 or TRBV6-3 with TRBJ2-7; D gene unclear. This CDR3 comprises 16 residues. The V end was cut by 2 bases, the J end by 2 bases, with 16 bases between. Germline lookup yields CDR1 MNHEY and CDR2 SVGEGT.